This paragraph reports one T cell receptor (beta chain). No antigen is known for it. This beta chain is an unintended read in a library built for alpha chains; its size means little. This entry is derived from a study of spatial heterogeneity in lung cancer. About the research overall: More beta-chain than alpha-chain sequences were consistently detected. Study-wide results and limits: Blood showed ubiquitous tumor TCRs more often at resection than at routine follow-up.

The time point here: sample taken at primary tumor resection. Whole RNA was taken from tumor, nontumor lung or frozen PBMC; it was then sequenced unsorted. The donor group consisted of approximately 77 patients who had untreated, early-stage non-small cell lung cancer. CDR3 size: 17 residues. Germline CDR1 is SGDLS and CDR2 is YYNGEE. V was clipped by 2 bases and J by 2 bases, with 17 bases between them. Every molecule of TCR cDNA had its own unique molecular identifier. MiXCR was run by TCRdb on the 5' RACE reads, yielding one entry per CDR3 protein. Of 10,000 to 15,000 distinct CDR3 sequences listed, roughly 3.9% are singletons.

This specimen consisted of PBMCs, obtained at surgery. The V and J genes are TRBV9 and TRBJ1-3; D is possibly TRBD1 (5 bases). The sequence was obtained from a male donor with early-stage non-small cell lung cancer. This chain's CDR3 is CASSVRDAPTAGNTIYF. As DNA, the CDR3 is TGTGCCAGCAGCGTTCGGGACGCTCCGACGGCTGGAAACACCATATATTTT.